This entry lists 13 T cell receptor beta chains sequenced from one sample in a study of blood T cell repertoires in COVID-19. Data came from immunoSEQ multiplex PCR; TCRdb stores just in-frame clones and leaves some out. The sample yields 95,000 to 110,000 clones, roughly nine tenths seen once. Sequencing was carried out using peripheral blood. These receptors came from a human donor in a cohort sampled during active COVID-19.

The chain is built from TRBV19 and TRBJ2-3; TRBD1 matches 8 bases. The CDR3 has 17 residues. V lost 1 base to trimming and J lost 5 bases; unmatched junction nucleotides: 11. Germline V gene data show CDR1 as LNHDA and CDR2 as SQIVND (reference sequence). The DNA for the CDR3 is TGTGCCAGTAGTATAGCCCGGTCCAGGGGGCATGAAGATACGCAGTATTTT. It specifies CASSIARSRGHEDTQYF.

The V call is TRBV28, the J call TRBJ2-3; 8 bases match TRBD2. This CDR3 contains 15 residues. Germline-derived CDR1 and CDR2 are MDHEN and SYDVKM. The CDR3 DNA reads TGTCTTGCCGGGAGACAGACGGGGGGGGCAGATACGCAGTATTTT. It specifies CLAGRQTGGADTQYF.

The chain uses TRBV6-5 and TRBJ1-4; D is unclear. The CDR3 consists of 14 residues. CDR1 is MNHEY, CDR2 SVGAGI, per germline. Trimming pared 8 bases from V and 4 bases from J, leaving 14 bases between. CDR3 sequence (DNA): TGTGCCAGCGCCCATCGGTTGATTAATGAAAAACTGTTTTTT. It yields the protein CASAHRLINEKLFF.

The table lists this clone with a few counts. The J gene is TRBJ2-1, the V gene TRBV4-2, with unresolved D. Trimming pared 3 bases from V and 5 bases from J, leaving 14 bases between. CDR1 and CDR2 (germline): LGHNA, YNFKEQ. CDR3 size: 15 residues. The CDR3 sequence is CASSQRLSDHNEQFF. Written as DNA, the CDR3 is TGTGCCAGCAGCCAGAGGCTCTCAGACCACAATGAGCAGTTCTTC.

The V call is TRBV19, the J call TRBJ1-2; D is ambiguous. With 2 bases removed from V and 0 bases from J, the gap between germline ends came to 13 bases. In germline, CDR1 is LNHDA, CDR2 SQIVND (reference sequence). CDR3 length: 16 residues. The chain's CDR3 is CASSIWRQTTNYGYTF. CDR3 DNA: TGTGCCAGTAGTATATGGCGGCAAACCACTAACTATGGCTACACCTTC.

The genes are TRBV7-9 and TRBJ2-7, with D perhaps matching TRBD1 (5 bases). This CDR3 contains 17 residues. The V gene's germline CDR1 is SEHNR and CDR2 FQNEAQ (reference sequence). Trimming shortened V by 0 bases and J by 3 bases, and 18 bases separated the two germline ends. The CDR3 DNA sequence: TGTGCCAGCAGCTTAGCGCTAGGACATCGAACCAACTACGAGCAGTACTTC. Translating gives CASSLALGHRTNYEQYF.

This chain connects TRBV6-5 to TRBJ1-2, with 7 nucleotides matching TRBD1. CDR3 length: 14 amino acids. Trimming removed 8 bases from V and 6 bases from J; junction bases left unmatched: 12. In germline, CDR1 is MNHEY, CDR2 SVGAGI. The CDR3 region has the DNA TGTGCCAGCGGAAACAGGGGTGTTGGGAATGGCTACACCTTC. Protein sequence: CASGNRGVGNGYTF.

V and J are TRBV7-2 and TRBJ2-7; TRBD1 might be the D (6 bases). The CDR3 covers 15 residues. V lost 1 base to trimming and J lost 3 bases, with 13 bases between them. From germline, CDR1 is SGHTA and CDR2 FQGNSA. Written as DNA, the CDR3 is TGTGCCAGCAGCTTAGTGGTGGGGGCTAACTACGAGCAGTACTTC. It is translated as CASSLVVGANYEQYF.

This chain connects TRBV5-3 to TRBJ1-2, with D possibly matching TRBD1 (5 bases). TRBV5-3 is designated an ORF whose function remains uncertain. The CDR3 length is 14 residues. Trimming left V 0 bases short and J 0 bases short, with 6 bases between. Here the CDR3 DNA reads TGTGCCAGAAGCTTGGTCAGGGCTAACTATGGCTACACCTTC. The encoded protein is CARSLVRANYGYTF.

The chain couples TRBV19 to TRBJ2-7, with 8 bases matching TRBD2. V was clipped by 3 bases and J by 2 bases; unmatched bases: 3. This CDR3 has 14 amino acids. Germline V CDR1 and CDR2: LNHDA, SQIVND (reference sequence). This CDR3 is CASSIGGLAYEQYF. The CDR3 region has the DNA TGTGCCAGTAGTATTGGGGGACTAGCCTACGAGCAGTACTTC.

This clone was detected only a few times. CDR3 loop: CASSQKGGAGEKLFF. CDR3 DNA sequence: TGCGCCAGCAGCCAAAAAGGGGGCGCGGGGGAAAAACTGTTTTTT. The chain carries TRBV4-1 and TRBJ1-4; 7 bases agree with TRBD1. There are 15 residues in the CDR3. V trimming: 2 bases; J trimming: 8 bases; junction bases outside the gene matches: 8. From germline, CDR1 is MGHRA and CDR2 YSYEKL.

This clone has just one count. This sequence joins TRBV30 and TRBJ2-2; 9 nucleotides match TRBD2. Germline loops: CDR1 GTSNPN, CDR2 SVGIG (reference sequence). The CDR3 consists of 16 residues. J was trimmed by 2 bases and V by 2 bases; bases with no gene match: 6. The CDR3 nucleotides read TGTGCCTGGAGTATCAAGCGGGGGGTTAACACCGGGGAGCTGTTTTTT. It encodes CAWSIKRGVNTGELFF.

The chain carries TRBV9 and TRBJ2-5; 8 bases are shared with TRBD2. After removal of 4 bases from V and 5 bases from J, the junction contained 4 bases not matched to a gene. Germline loops: CDR1 SGDLS, CDR2 YYNGEE. The CDR3 loop spans 13 amino acids. In nucleotides, the CDR3 is TGTGCCAGCAGCTTAGAGCGGGAGGAGACCCAGTACTTC. Translated, it gives CASSLEREETQYF.